The 3 T cell receptor beta chains presented below share a single source sample, sequenced in a study of T cells in tuberculosis. The time point was: new active TB diagnosis, blood taken before or within 7 days of starting treatment. Method: immunoSEQ multiplex PCR; TCRdb's copy keeps in-frame clones and lacks some. The data hold under 45,000 clones, with around 93% observed a single time. Sequencing was performed on PBMCs, taken at tuberculosis diagnosis. The receptors derive from an adult with tuberculosis.

The chain links TRBV5-1 to TRBJ1-2, with TRBD1 matching over 9 bases. Trimming at V came to 0 bases and at J to 6 bases, leaving 9 bases not matched to a gene. The CDR3 runs to 16 residues. CDR1 is SGHRS, CDR2 YFSETQ, per germline. CDR3 sequence (DNA): TGCGCCAGCAGCTTGGTATCGGGACAGGGATCAAATGGCTACACCTTC. It codes for CASSLVSGQGSNGYTF.

The gene calls are TRBV29-1 and TRBJ1-1, with D uncertain. The V gene's germline CDR1 is SQVTM and CDR2 ANQGSEA. This CDR3 has 13 amino acids. With 2 bases removed from V and 0 bases from J, the gap between germline ends came to 7 bases. CDR3: CSVESQVNTEAFF. DNA of the CDR3: TGCAGCGTTGAAAGCCAGGTGAACACTGAAGCTTTCTTT.

The rearrangement joins TRBV2 to TRBJ1-1, with D uncertain. The germline V gene encodes CDR1 SNHLY and CDR2 FYNNEI. The CDR3 is made up of 11 amino acids. V dropped 4 bases and J dropped 7 bases, with 7 bases sitting between them. This CDR3 is CASSAGVEAFF. DNA for the CDR3: TGTGCCAGCAGTGCGGGAGTTGAAGCTTTCTTT.